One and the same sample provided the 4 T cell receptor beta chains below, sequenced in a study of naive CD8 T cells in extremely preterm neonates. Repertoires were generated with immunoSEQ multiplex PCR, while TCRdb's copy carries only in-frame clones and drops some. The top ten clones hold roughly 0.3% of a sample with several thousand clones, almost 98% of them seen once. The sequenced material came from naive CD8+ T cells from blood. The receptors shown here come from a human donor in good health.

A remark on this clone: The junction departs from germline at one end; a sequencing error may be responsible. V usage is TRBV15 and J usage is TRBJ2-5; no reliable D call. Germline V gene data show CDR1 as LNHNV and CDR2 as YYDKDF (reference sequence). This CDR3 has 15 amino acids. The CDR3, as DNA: TGTGCCACCAGCAGATTACGTAGTAGCCAAGATACCCAGTACTTC. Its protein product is CATSRLRSSQDTQYF.

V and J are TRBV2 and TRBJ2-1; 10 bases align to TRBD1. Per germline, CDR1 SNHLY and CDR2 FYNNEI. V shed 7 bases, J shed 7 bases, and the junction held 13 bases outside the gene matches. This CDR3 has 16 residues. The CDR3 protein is CASMISVTGGRNEQFF. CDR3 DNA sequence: TGTGCCAGCATGATTTCGGTGACAGGGGGCAGGAATGAGCAGTTCTTC.

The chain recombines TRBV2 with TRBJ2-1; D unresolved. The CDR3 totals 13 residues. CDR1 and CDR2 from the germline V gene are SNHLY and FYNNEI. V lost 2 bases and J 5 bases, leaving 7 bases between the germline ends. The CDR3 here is CASSEWLDNEQFF. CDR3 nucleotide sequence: TGTGCCAGCAGTGAATGGCTTGACAATGAGCAGTTCTTC.

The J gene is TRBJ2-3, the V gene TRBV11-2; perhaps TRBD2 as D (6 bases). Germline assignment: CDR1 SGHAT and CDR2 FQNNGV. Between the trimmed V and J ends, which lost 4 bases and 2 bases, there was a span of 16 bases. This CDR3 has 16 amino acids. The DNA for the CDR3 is TGTGCCAGCAGCTGGACGGGACTCCGGTTCACAGATACGCAGTATTTT. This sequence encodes CASSWTGLRFTDTQYF.